This T cell receptor (beta chain) is from a study of technical replicates of blood from a few donors. The data were produced by immunoSEQ multiplex PCR, yet TCRdb's version contains in-frame clones alone and is incomplete. This table has fewer than 85,000 clones, under 95% appearing once. In its sample, this clone was seen a few times. Losses at the gene ends were 8 bases for V and 7 bases for J; bases not matched to a gene: 4. The CDR3 is 11 amino acids. Germline V gene data show CDR1 as WSHSY and CDR2 as SAAADI. Sequenced sample: T cells isolated from PBMCs. This TCR was sampled from a human donor in good health. The rearrangement uses TRBV10-2 and TRBJ1-1; 7 positions agree with TRBD1. The CDR3 is CASQRQGEAFF. CDR3 nucleotides: TGCGCCAGCCAAAGACAGGGTGAAGCTTTCTTT.